This TCR beta chain was found in a study of regulatory T cells in long-lasting Graves disease. This clonotype was seen at least ten times. What it binds is unknown. For TCR beta, libraries came from iRepertoire HTBI primers and Arm-PCR of CDR3 regions. Via MiXCR, TCRdb re-called the multiplex PCR reads, giving one row per CDR3 protein. The sample gives under 450,000 distinct CDR3 sequences, 10% to 15% of which show up once; approximately 19% is in the top ten. The time point was: newly diagnosed GD, antithyroid drugs for less than 3 months. Following extraction of RNA from PBMCs, that RNA was used to make the TCR library. Approximately 10-milliliter peripheral blood samples went into EDTA tubes. Trimming took off 4 bases at V and 1 base at J, with 7 bases between the two ends. CDR3 length: 13 amino acids. Germline V gene data show CDR1 as LNHNV and CDR2 as YYDKDF (reference sequence). Points from the study as a whole: Persistent cases of Graves' showed reduced TCR diversity relative to newly diagnosed patients. New patients shared around 1,000 public clonotypes, and persistent patients shared more, with approximately 2,500.

The same data also contributed to another study, on T cells in Graves' hyperthyroidism and ophthalmopathy. That publication notes: Investigators excluded patients with uncontrolled infection, other autoimmune disease, pregnancy or lactation.

The chain combines TRBV15 with TRBJ1-1; no reliable D call. The sequence was obtained from a woman aged 18-29 years with Graves disease. Sequenced here: peripheral blood mononuclear cells (PBMCs), sampled at new diagnosis, from a patient treated with antithyroid drugs. CDR3 DNA: TGTGCCACCAGCAAGATCGGGAACACTGAAGCTTTCTTT. It specifies CATSKIGNTEAFF.